Presented here are 27 T cell receptor beta chains from one specimen sequenced in a study of cytomegalovirus exposure and HLA in healthy donors. The PCR had 60 Vbeta and 13 Jbeta primers. Clones were sequenced by immunoSEQ multiplex PCR, and TCRdb holds only the in-frame ones, with some missing. The sample consists of roughly 200,000 clones, 82% of them appearing once. The sample comprised PBMCs. The receptors were sampled from a woman aged 45 to 65 in good health and CMV-seronegative.

CDR3 in amino acids: CACEWTGRTDTQYF. Written as DNA, the CDR3 is TGTGCCTGTGAGTGGACAGGAAGAACAGATACGCAGTATTTT. The V gene is TRBV30, the J gene TRBJ2-3, with TRBD1 matching 7 bases. V shed 6 bases, J shed 3 bases, and the junction held 9 bases outside the gene matches. The CDR3 has 14 amino acids. The V gene's germline CDR1 is GTSNPN and CDR2 SVGIG (reference sequence).

Written as DNA, the CDR3 is TGTGCCAGCAGTTACAGGGCTGGTAATGAAAAACTGTTTTTT. This codes for CASSYRAGNEKLFF. The chain carries TRBV27 and TRBJ1-4; the D gene is possibly TRBD1 (6 bases). CDR1 is MNHEY and CDR2 is SMNVEV in the germline V gene (reference sequence). V lost 4 bases, J lost 4 bases, and 10 bases lay in between. The CDR3 is 14 residues long.

The CDR3 is CASSLGTSVHQQGYTF. In nucleotides, the CDR3 is TGTGCCAGCAGCTTAGGGACATCAGTCCATCAGCAGGGCTACACCTTC. The chain recombines TRBV7-6 with TRBJ1-2; D is possibly TRBD1 (5 bases). The length of the CDR3 is 16 residues. Germline loops: CDR1 SGHVS, CDR2 FNYEAQ. V was shortened by 1 base and J by 8 bases, with 20 bases between the two germline ends.

V gene TRBV6-1 combines with J gene TRBJ2-3; 13 bases map to TRBD2. The CDR3 length is 17 residues. Germline CDR1 is MNHNS and CDR2 is SASEGT. The J segment lost 2 bases and the V segment lost 1 base, leaving 3 bases of the junction unmatched. DNA for the CDR3: TGTGCCAGCAGTGAAGGACTAGCGGGAGGTACCACAGATACGCAGTATTTT. As protein: CASSEGLAGGTTDTQYF.

The V call is TRBV6-5, the J call TRBJ1-6, with TRBD1 matching over 9 bases. The CDR3 has 15 residues. The J segment lost 10 bases and the V segment lost 5 bases, leaving 9 bases of the junction unmatched. Germline V gene sequence: CDR1 MNHEY, CDR2 SVGAGI. The CDR3 spells CASSLGGQGPSPLHF. CDR3 in DNA: TGTGCCAGCAGTCTGGGGGGACAGGGTCCCTCACCCCTCCACTTT.

The rearrangement uses TRBV28 and TRBJ1-2; D is perhaps TRBD1 (6 bases). Per the germline V gene, CDR1 is MDHEN and CDR2 is SYDVKM. The CDR3 runs to 14 residues. Trimming pared 3 bases from V and 6 bases from J, leaving 14 bases between. The CDR3 is CASSFRGARDGYTF. CDR3 sequence (DNA): TGTGCCAGCAGTTTCCGGGGGGCGCGGGATGGCTACACCTTC.

V is TRBV10-2 and J is TRBJ2-3; TRBD2 matches at 9 bases. V was clipped by 8 bases and J by 6 bases; unmatched bases: 6. The CDR3 runs 13 residues. The V gene's germline CDR1 is WSHSY and CDR2 SAAADI. The CDR3 spells CASLAGVTDTQYF. In DNA form, the CDR3 reads TGCGCCAGCTTAGCGGGGGTCACGGATACGCAGTATTTT.

The chain uses TRBV7-3 and TRBJ2-2; 11 nucleotides line up with TRBD2. Trimming removed 5 bases from V and 5 bases from J; junction bases left unmatched: 7. Per the germline V gene, CDR1 is SGHTA and CDR2 is FQGTGA. The CDR3 extends over 16 amino acids. The CDR3 nucleotides read TGTGCCAGCAGCCTCGGGACTAGCGGAAATACCGGGGAGCTGTTTTTT. It translates to CASSLGTSGNTGELFF. Together with reference TRBV7-3 and TRBJ2-2, the CDR3 gives the full variable domain: GAGVSQTPSNKVTEKGKYVELRCDPISGHTALYWYRQSLGQGPEFLIYFQGTGAADDSGLPNDRFFAVRPEGSVSTLKIQRTERGDSAVYLCASSLGTSGNTGELFFGEGSRLTVL.

V gene TRBV28 combines with J gene TRBJ2-5, with D possibly TRBD2 on 6 matching bases. The CDR3 is made up of 13 amino acids. Germline V gives CDR1 MDHEN, CDR2 SYDVKM. The V end was cut by 6 bases, the J end by 1 base, with 9 bases between. CDR3 residues: CASSPGGQETQYF. The CDR3 region has the DNA TGTGCCAGCAGCCCCGGGGGCCAAGAGACCCAGTACTTC. The whole variable domain, filled in from reference TRBV28 and TRBJ2-5, reads DVKVTQSSRYLVKRTGEKVFLECVQDMDHENMFWYRQDPGLGLRLIYFSYDVKMKEKGDIPEGYSVSREKKERFSLILESASTNQTSMYLCASSPGGQETQYFGPGTRLLVL.

The genes are TRBV7-2 and TRBJ2-7, with D possibly matching TRBD2 (6 bases). With 4 bases removed from V and 6 bases from J, the gap between germline ends came to 13 bases. Per germline, CDR1 SGHTA and CDR2 FQGNSA. The CDR3 runs 13 residues. The CDR3 DNA sequence: TGTGCCAGCAGCTCTGGAGGGGCCCCCGAGCAGTACTTC. This translates into CASSSGGAPEQYF.

The chain uses TRBV10-3 and TRBJ2-5, with TRBD1 matching 10 bases. Gene TRBJ2-7 matches the end of the DNA better, so the J call may be wrong. Germline CDR1 is ENHRY and CDR2 is SYGVKD. CDR3 length: 16 residues. The CDR3, as DNA: TGTGCCATCAGTGAGGTGACAGGGGGCCACCCCTACGAGCAGTACTTC. As protein: CAISEVTGGHPYEQYF.

V usage is TRBV11-3 and J usage is TRBJ1-1; D ambiguous. Germline lookup yields CDR1 SGHNT and CDR2 YENEEA. V dropped 5 bases and J dropped 3 bases, with 7 bases sitting between them. CDR3 length equals 12 residues. CDR3 protein: CASSPVDTEAFF. DNA for the CDR3: TGTGCCAGCAGCCCCGTCGACACTGAAGCTTTCTTT.

The V call is TRBV4-3, the J call TRBJ1-1, with 8 bases that match TRBD1. Germline V gene lookup returns CDR1 LGHNA and CDR2 YSLEER. Trimming at V came to 1 base and at J to 4 bases, leaving 8 bases not matched to a gene. The CDR3 runs to 16 residues. The chain's CDR3 is CASSQGPQTGGTEAFF. DNA of the CDR3: TGCGCCAGCAGCCAAGGCCCTCAAACAGGGGGCACTGAAGCTTTCTTT.

The V gene is TRBV30, the J gene TRBJ2-3, with 9 bases aligning to TRBD2. In germline, CDR1 is GTSNPN, CDR2 SVGIG (reference sequence). Trimming cost V 4 bases and J 5 bases; bases outside gene matches: 4. The CDR3 runs to 13 residues. CDR3 amino acids: CAWKGGGGDTQYF. CDR3 nucleotide sequence: TGTGCCTGGAAAGGCGGGGGGGGAGATACGCAGTATTTT.

V and J are TRBV11-2 and TRBJ2-3; 9 nucleotides agree with TRBD2. Germline-derived CDR1 and CDR2 are SGHAT and FQNNGV. V shed 5 bases, J shed 1 base, and the junction held 4 bases outside the gene matches. The CDR3 totals 15 residues. DNA of the CDR3: TGTGCCAGCAGCAGAGCGGGGGGCCGCACAGATACGCAGTATTTT. It translates to CASSRAGGRTDTQYF. The variable domain in full, with the rest retrieved from reference TRBV11-2 and TRBJ2-3, is EAGVAQSPRYKIIEKRQSVAFWCNPISGHATLYWYQQILGQGPKLLIQFQNNGVVDDSQLPKDRFSAERLKGVDSTLKIQPAKLEDSAVYLCASSRAGGRTDTQYFGPGTRLTVL.

The J gene is TRBJ2-1, the V gene TRBV7-2; D is undetermined. This CDR3 region has 15 residues. The germline CDR1 and CDR2 sequences are SGHTA and FQGNSA. Trimming took off 1 base at V and 8 bases at J, with 15 bases between the two ends. CDR3 loop: CASSLGGLVWDEQFF. CDR3 nucleotides: TGTGCCAGCAGCTTAGGCGGTTTGGTCTGGGATGAGCAGTTCTTC.

In this sample, this clone turned up once. The chain couples TRBV4-3 to TRBJ2-3, with 12 bases lining up with TRBD2. The CDR3 extends over 18 amino acids. Per germline, CDR1 LGHNA and CDR2 YSLEER. V lost 3 bases to trimming and J lost 1 base; unmatched junction nucleotides: 8. For the CDR3, the DNA is TGCGCCAGCAGCCAGAGAGGGGCTAGCGGGGGGGGCACAGATACGCAGTATTTT. It is translated as CASSQRGASGGGTDTQYF.

The chain couples TRBV9 to TRBJ2-6; 7 nucleotides match TRBD1. CDR1 and CDR2 (germline): SGDLS, YYNGEE. Germline trimming cut 2 bases from V and 4 bases from J; bases unmatched to any gene: 9. The CDR3 runs to 17 residues. The chain's CDR3 is CASSVGEGAPGANVLTF. For the CDR3, the DNA is TGTGCCAGCAGCGTCGGAGAGGGGGCGCCCGGGGCCAACGTCCTGACTTTC.

This clone has just a few counts. One end of the junction fails to match germline, which may point to a read error. The rearrangement links TRBV6-4 to TRBJ1-1; tentatively, D is TRBD1 (5 bases). Germline V gene sequence: CDR1 MRHNA, CDR2 SNTAGT. This CDR3 has 15 amino acids. The CDR3 DNA is TGTGCCAGCAGCGACTCACGTACAGGTCGCACTGAAGCTTTCTTT. Protein sequence: CASSDSRTGRTEAFF.

This clone was found once. The V gene is TRBV6-5, the J gene TRBJ2-5; 8 nucleotides agree with TRBD2. This CDR3 has 15 residues. Germline V gene data show CDR1 as MNHEY and CDR2 as SVGAGI. Unmatched junction bases numbered 6, after V lost 2 bases and J lost 4 bases. CDR3 in amino acids: CASSYPSAGGETQYF. The CDR3 DNA reads TGTGCCAGCAGTTACCCGTCCGCGGGGGGAGAGACCCAGTACTTC.

The chain employs TRBV19 and TRBJ1-5; 10 positions match TRBD1. J was trimmed by 7 bases and V by 3 bases; bases with no gene match: 6. The CDR3 spans 15 residues. From germline, CDR1 is LNHDA and CDR2 SQIVND (reference sequence). CDR3 coding DNA: TGTGCCAGTAGTATCGGGACAGGGGCCGGGCAGCCCCAGCATTTT. This translates into CASSIGTGAGQPQHF.

This rearrangement joins TRBV14 to TRBJ2-1, with D possibly being TRBD1 (7 bases). With 11 bases removed from V and 5 bases from J, the gap between germline ends came to 19 bases. The CDR3 spans 14 residues. Germline CDR1 SGHDN, CDR2 FVKESK. For the CDR3, the DNA is TGTGCCCCGGAGGGGAGACAGGGAAACAATGAGCAGTTCTTC. Translating gives CAPEGRQGNNEQFF.

The rearrangement uses TRBV4-3 and TRBJ1-1; no firm D call. From germline, CDR1 is LGHNA and CDR2 YSLEER. The CDR3 consists of 15 residues. The V gene lost 4 bases and the J gene lost 0 bases, with 12 bases spanning the gap. The CDR3 sequence is CASSRPGAVNTEAFF. CDR3 bases: TGCGCCAGCAGCCGACCGGGAGCCGTGAACACTGAAGCTTTCTTT.

V usage is TRBV7-9 and J usage is TRBJ2-3, with D maybe TRBD2 (5 bases). Germline CDR1 SEHNR, CDR2 FQNEAQ (reference sequence). V lost 3 bases, J lost 2 bases, and 12 bases lay in between. The CDR3 is 15 amino acids. Here the CDR3 DNA reads TGTGCCAGCAGCTTGAGTCTAGCCCCCACAGATACGCAGTATTTT. Translated, it gives CASSLSLAPTDTQYF.

The chain carries TRBV28 and TRBJ2-5; 14 nucleotides agree with TRBD2. The end of the DNA is better explained by TRBJ2-7, so the J call may be wrong. Germline V gives CDR1 MDHEN, CDR2 SYDVKM. The CDR3 spans 15 residues. As DNA, the CDR3 is TGTGCCAGCAGTTTAGGACTAGCGGGAGGCTACGAGCAGTACTTC. It translates to CASSLGLAGGYEQYF.

The chain employs TRBV10-2 and TRBJ1-6, with D possibly being TRBD1 (5 bases). Germline V gives CDR1 WSHSY, CDR2 SAAADI. The CDR3 is 14 amino acids. V was shortened by 6 bases and J by 7 bases, with 13 bases between the two germline ends. CDR3 loop: CASRDWTSNSPLHF. The CDR3 DNA reads TGCGCCAGCAGGGATTGGACAAGCAATTCACCCCTCCACTTT.

The rearrangement uses TRBV19 and TRBJ1-3; D uncertain. Germline CDR1 and CDR2: LNHDA and SQIVND (reference sequence). This CDR3 has 14 residues. With 3 bases removed from V and 0 bases from J, the gap between germline ends came to 6 bases. The CDR3 nucleotides are TGTGCCAGTAGTATCGGGAACTCTGGAAACACCATATATTTT. Amino acid sequence: CASSIGNSGNTIYF.